This TCR beta chain comes out of a study of cytomegalovirus exposure and HLA in healthy donors. Libraries were prepared by immunoSEQ multiplex PCR; TCRdb keeps only in-frame clonotypes and omits some of them. This table holds some 74,000 clones, over 85% found once. The donors were members of the validation cohort, which comprised 120 subjects and was separate from the first cohort of more than 500 subjects. V trimming: 4 bases; J trimming: 6 bases; junction bases outside the gene matches: 6. This CDR3 has 14 residues. Germline lookup yields CDR1 SGHRS and CDR2 YFSETQ. The chain links TRBV5-1 to TRBJ1-1, with 10 nucleotides matching TRBD1. The TCR was taken from a woman in her thirties in good health and CMV-seronegative. The sample comprised PBMCs. The CDR3 sequence is CASSLGQGLPEAFF. The CDR3 DNA reads TGCGCCAGCAGCCTGGGACAGGGGTTACCTGAAGCTTTCTTT.